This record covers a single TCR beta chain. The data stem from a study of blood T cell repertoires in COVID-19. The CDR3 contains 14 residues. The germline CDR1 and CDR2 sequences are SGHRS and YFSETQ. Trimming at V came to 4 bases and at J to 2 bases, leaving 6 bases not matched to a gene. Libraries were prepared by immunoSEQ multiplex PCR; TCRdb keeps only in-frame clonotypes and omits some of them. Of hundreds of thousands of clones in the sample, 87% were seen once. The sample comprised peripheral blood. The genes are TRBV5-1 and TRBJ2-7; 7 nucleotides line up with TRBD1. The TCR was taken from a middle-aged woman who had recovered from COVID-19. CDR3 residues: CASSRQGQTYEQYF. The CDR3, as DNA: TGCGCCAGCAGCCGGCAGGGACAGACCTACGAGCAGTACTTC.